The T cell receptor (beta chain) under discussion was sequenced for a study of identical twins. V lost 0 bases to trimming and J lost 3 bases; unmatched junction nucleotides: 1. The CDR3 has 15 residues. CDR1 is SGHTA, CDR2 FQGTGA, per germline. This clonotype was picked up many times. No antigen is known for it. Study results and caveats: The presence of invariant MAIT and iNKT cells could partly confound analyses of zero-insertion sequences.

Template switching added a universal primer binding site, and final cDNA carried unique molecular identifiers. Via MiXCR, TCRdb re-called the 5' RACE reads, giving one row per CDR3 protein. The repertoire includes a few hundred thousand distinct CDR3 sequences, 9% to 10% of them detected once, and 2.5% to 3% sits in the top ten. The data also belong to a second study, concerning yellow fever vaccine responses in identical twins.

Sequencing was performed on PBMCs. This receptor was obtained from a woman younger than 35 in good health. This chain connects TRBV7-3 to TRBJ2-1, with 8 bases fitting TRBD1. CDR3 in DNA: TGTGCCAGCAGCTTAACTGGACAGGGCTACAATGAGCAGTTCTTC. Its protein is CASSLTGQGYNEQFF.